The source of this TCR beta chain is a study of response to subunit inactivated influenza vaccine. CDR1 DFQATT and CDR2 SNEGSKA come from the germline V gene (reference sequence). This CDR3 spans 15 amino acids. The ends were cut back, 1 base at V and 1 base at J, with 14 bases in the middle. TCRdb ran MiXCR on the RT-PCR reads and lists one entry per CDR3 protein. The sample has roughly 550,000 distinct CDR3 sequences; approximately 20% are singletons. These data also formed part of another study, on T cells expressing NK-cell markers. That work states: With UMIs, 5'RACE template switching was used to make TCR beta cDNA. The study sequenced eight donors, seven HCMV-seropositive and one seronegative. It remained uncertain whether the expanded NKG2C+ T cell clones were specific for HCMV antigens.

The origin of this receptor is a man aged 45-60 years who received an inactivated influenza vaccine. This chain connects TRBV20-1 to TRBJ2-7; the D is unclear. Sequencing was performed on CD4+ T cells sorted from PBMCs, taken 11 to 12 days after vaccination. The CDR3 region is CSARVRIPASYEQYF. Written as DNA, the CDR3 is TGCAGTGCTAGAGTGAGAATCCCCGCATCCTACGAGCAGTACTTC.